One sample yielded the 13 T cell receptor delta chains listed below, sequenced in a study of gamma delta lymphoproliferative disorders and STAT genes. The receptor sequences were amplified from genomic DNA of peripheral blood mononuclear cells. TCRdb re-identified clones in the multiplex PCR reads via CATT. The sample includes about 690 delta-chain clones, roughly 5.5% of them seen just once. Sequenced input: blood. The receptors derive from a human donor with gamma-delta T-cell large granular lymphocyte leukemia.

Details on this clone: A read error is likely here: a far larger clone is one base away. The identical CDR3 is also encoded by other nucleotide sequences in the sample. V and J are TRDV2 and TRDJ1; TRDD3 might be the D (6 bases). Germline CDR1 reads GEAIGNYY; CDR2 reads EKD. CDR3 length: 14 residues. The CDR3 DNA reads as TGTGCCTGTAACTCGCTGGGGATCCCCGATAAACTTATCTTT. Its protein product is CACNSLGIPDKLIF.

This clone has just a few counts. A far more abundant clone sits one base away, making this likely a read error. The same CDR3 can be traced to other DNA sequences in this sample. The chain carries TRDV2 and TRDJ1, with 8 bases fitting TRDD3. This CDR3 contains 15 residues. Per germline, CDR1 GEAIGNYY and CDR2 EKD. The CDR3 loop reads CACDPTGGDRDKLIF. In DNA form, the CDR3 reads TGTGCTTGTGACCCAACTGGGGGTGATCGCGATAAACTCATCTTT.

As regards this clone: Given a much more abundant clone one base away, this may be a read error. The V and J genes are TRDV1 and TRDJ1; 8 bases fit TRDD3. Germline lookup yields CDR1 TSWWSYY and CDR2 QGS. The CDR3 runs 19 residues. J was trimmed by 3 bases and V by 2 bases; bases with no gene match: 17. In DNA, the CDR3 is TGTGCTCTTGGGGAAAAGACCTACGTCTGGGGGACTTACGCCGATAAACTCATCTTT. This translates into CALGEKTYVWGTYADKLIF.

Of note for this clone: Translating this DNA gives a protein that differs at residue 7 from the TCRdb one, which belongs to a much larger clone; a read error is likely, and the protein shown is this translation. Other DNA sequences in this sample translate to the same CDR3. The chain combines TRDV2 with TRDJ1; D not resolved. Germline V lookup: CDR1 GEAIGNYY, CDR2 EKD. V lost 6 bases and J 3 bases, leaving 16 bases between the germline ends. This CDR3 is 14 amino acids long. CDR3 loop: CACNSLRIPDKLIF. CDR3 bases: TGTGCCTGTAACTCGCTGAGGATCCCCGATAAACTCATCTTT.

This clone was observed a handful of times. TCRdb pairs this DNA with a much larger clone's protein that differs at residue 4, likely a read error; the protein shown was translated from the DNA. The rearrangement uses TRDV2 and TRDJ1; 13 nucleotides match TRDD3. The CDR3 length is 19 residues. Germline V gene sequence: CDR1 GEAIGNYY, CDR2 EKD. CDR3 residues: CACNTVTGGYGKGADKLIF. The DNA of the CDR3 is TGTGCCTGTAACACCGTCACTGGGGGATACGGAAAAGGGGCCGATAAACTCATCTTT.

In the case of this clone: Given a far larger clone just one base away, this is likely a sequencing read error. The chain combines TRDV2 with TRDJ1, with 11 bases that match TRDD3. Germline V gene data show CDR1 as GEAIGNYY and CDR2 as EKD. The CDR3 is made up of 16 amino acids. The CDR3 nucleotides read TGTGCCTGTGACACAGTGGGGGATACGTTTGACGATAAATTCATCTTT. Protein sequence: CACDTVGDTFDDKFIF.

This clone is classed as medium-sized. Other DNA sequences of this sample code for an identical CDR3. V and J are TRDV2 and TRDJ1; possible D gene TRDD3, 6 bases. Germline lookup yields CDR1 GEAIGNYY and CDR2 EKD. V was cut by 0 bases and J by 0 bases, with 16 bases left in between. CDR3 length: 17 amino acids. CDR3 bases: TGTGCCTGTGACACCTTCGTGGAGTTGGGGGACACCGATAAACTCATCTTT. Protein product: CACDTFVELGDTDKLIF.

Note on this clone: This DNA translates differently at residue 11 from the TCRdb protein, which is that of a much larger clone; a read error is likely, and the protein shown is the DNA's own translation. CDR3 protein: CACDKLGDRYSDKLIF. CDR3 nucleotides: TGTGCCTGTGACAAACTGGGGGACAGGTACAGCGATAAACTCATCTTT. The chain combines TRDV2 with TRDJ1; 9 bases agree with TRDD3. Germline values: CDR1 GEAIGNYY, CDR2 EKD. J lost 4 bases, V lost 2 bases, and 10 bases had no gene match. The CDR3 has 16 residues.

This clone came up many times. With a far larger clone one base away, a read error is the likely cause. The V gene is TRDV2, the J gene TRDJ1; 10 bases agree with TRDD3. CDR1 and CDR2 from the germline V gene are GEAIGNYY and EKD. The CDR3 covers 14 residues. The CDR3: CAYDTLGDTDKLIF. CDR3 in DNA: TGTGCCTATGACACACTGGGGGATACCGATAAACTCATCTTT.

This clone was seen a few times. This chain joins TRDV2 and TRDJ1; TRDD3 agrees at 9 bases. CDR1 and CDR2 (germline): GEAIGNYY, EKD. With V trimmed by 2 bases and J by 3 bases, 6 bases remained unmatched. The CDR3 runs 15 residues. CDR3 amino acids: CACDSVGDNPDKLIF. The CDR3 DNA is TGTGCCTGTGACAGCGTGGGGGATAACCCCGATAAACTCATCTTT.

About this clone: This likely traces to a read error, being one base from a far larger clone. Additional DNA sequences in this sample encode the identical CDR3. The chain uses TRDV2 and TRDJ3; no reliable D call. Germline values: CDR1 GEAIGNYY, CDR2 EKD. This CDR3 is built from 21 residues. The V and J ends lost 0 bases and 2 bases respectively, with 22 bases between them. CDR3 region: CACDTMSQRTWSAWDTRQMFF. Here the CDR3 DNA reads TGTGCCTGTGACACCATGAGCCAAAGGACTTGGAGCGCCTGGGACACCCGACAGATGTTTTTC.

This clone is medium-sized. Different DNA sequences within this sample yield the same CDR3. This sequence joins TRDV2 and TRDJ3; the match to TRDD3 covers 7 bases. This CDR3 spans 21 amino acids. Germline CDR1 and CDR2: GEAIGNYY and EKD. The V gene end was trimmed by 3 bases and the J gene end by 0 bases; junction bases not matched to a gene: 16. The CDR3 reads CACDYARGGGPDSWDTRQMFF. CDR3 DNA sequence: TGTGCCTGTGACTACGCCCGAGGTGGGGGACCTGACTCCTGGGACACCCGACAGATGTTTTTC.

By its share, this clone is medium-sized. This likely traces to a read error, being one base from a far larger clone. Other DNA sequences of this sample code for an identical CDR3. The chain has TRDV2 and TRDJ3, with 7 bases fitting TRDD3. The CDR3 runs to 18 residues. Germline V gives CDR1 GEAIGNYY, CDR2 EKD. CDR3 sequence (DNA): TGTGCTTGTGACTCTACTGGGGAGATCTCCTGGGACACCCGACAGATGTTTTTC. The encoded protein is CACDSTGEISWDTRQMFF.